This T cell receptor (beta chain) was captured by sequencing in a study of vaccination effects on CD4 cells after COVID-19. Study-wide findings and caveats: Clones induced by infection and by vaccine showed marked clonal contraction late after vaccination.

Antigen-specific CD4+ T cell clonotypes were called by their expansion after viral peptide-pool culture in ViraFEST. On day 10 of culture, CD4+ T cells were separated out. Participants got two doses of BNT162b2 or mRNA-1273 vaccine. Negative nucleocapsid antibody tests before and after vaccination confirmed no previous SARS-CoV-2 infection. The CDR3 length is 15 residues. In germline, CDR1 is LNHDA, CDR2 SQIVND (reference sequence). With 5 bases removed from V and 3 bases from J, the gap between germline ends came to 14 bases. The method was immunoSEQ multiplex PCR; TCRdb's version includes in-frame clones alone and lacks a portion of them. The sample lists tens of thousands of clones, just under 85% occurring once. The sample holds one count of this clone. Its antigen is as yet unknown.

The clonotype was recovered from a human donor who received a COVID-19 vaccine. Some clones in this sample may be carry-over from other donors' samples. J is TRBJ1-5 and V is TRBV19, with D uncertain. Here the sequenced sample was CD4+ T cells from PBMCs cultured with HCoV-NL63 spike peptides, taken after COVID-19 vaccination. CDR3 in amino acids: CASSHPRSPNQPQHF. For the CDR3, the DNA is TGTGCCAGTAGTCACCCTCGTAGCCCCAATCAGCCCCAGCATTTT.